This T cell receptor (beta chain) was sequenced in a study of T cell repertoires in cytomegalovirus infection. For the study at large: From public TCR beta signatures came an indication of both CMV infection and matching HLA type. Study-level findings and limits: Totalled public TCR beta family frequency picked out people who carried CMV plus the relevant HLA.

This clonotype has only a few counts. Its antigen is unidentified. MiXCR, run by TCRdb on the reads, gives a single entry per CDR3 protein. The sample yields about 500,000 distinct CDR3 sequences, more than 30% seen once. The clonotype originates from a human donor in good health (CMV status not recorded). Some clones in this sample may be carry-over from other donors' samples. Specimen: cultured PBMCs, collected from culture after CMV antigen stimulation.

In DNA, the CDR3 is TGTGCCAGCAGTTACTCGACCCGGGCGGTAGCGGGAACAGATACGCAGTATTTT. Protein product: CASSYSTRAVAGTDTQYF. This chain uses TRBV6-6 with TRBJ2-3, with 8 bases fitting TRBD2. Germline V CDR1 and CDR2: MNHNY, SVGAGI (reference sequence). The length of the CDR3 is 18 residues. V lost 0 bases and J lost 3; bases outside the gene matches: 11.